This T cell receptor beta chain was captured in a study of blood T cells in healthy people across ages. Findings and limits, study-wide: Naive CD4+ cell counts and diversity both ran higher in long-lived than in aged donors.

Together with a sample-barcoded 5' primer, a J-beta primer mix was included in a second PCR lasting about 7 to 11 cycles. TCRdb itself ran the 5' RACE reads through MiXCR, one entry per CDR3 protein. The sample shows 800,000 to 1,000,000 distinct CDR3 sequences, around 48% of them seen only once. Unmatched junction bases numbered 3, after V lost 6 bases and J lost 1 base. This CDR3 comprises 16 residues. Germline CDR1 and CDR2: MNHEY and SVGAGI. With respect to this clonotype: Its specificity is unknown.

This chain connects TRBV6-5 to TRBJ2-7, with TRBD2 identical over 16 bases. The sequenced sample consisted of blood. This TCR derives from a young man in good health. CDR3 in DNA: TGTGCCAGCAGGGGGACTAGCGGGGGGGTTTCCTACGAGCAGTACTTC. Protein sequence: CASRGTSGGVSYEQYF.